Below, 15 T cell receptor beta chains from the same sample are listed, as sequenced in a study of cytomegalovirus exposure and HLA in healthy donors (dated by TCRdb to the late 2010s). Library preparation was by the immunoSEQ multiplex PCR assay. For the multiplex PCR, a mixture combining 60 forward primers for TCR Vbeta segments and 13 reverse primers for TCR Jbeta segments was used. TCRdb obtained this table from immuneACCESS and retained in-frame rearrangements with V and J assigned. These tables miss some clones; where compared with another copy, unresolved V genes account for less than half of the shortfall, and the remainder is unexplained. Here the sample has more than 85,000 clones; 80% occur a single time. The ten largest clones add up to roughly 2.9% of the sample. The specimen sequenced was PBMCs. Receptors were obtained from a woman in her fifties or sixties in good health and CMV-seropositive.

The V gene is TRBV5-1, the J gene TRBJ1-6; 11 positions agree with TRBD1. CDR3 size: 14 residues. From germline, CDR1 is SGHRS and CDR2 YFSETQ. V shed 5 bases, J shed 9 bases, and the junction held 4 bases outside the gene matches. CDR3 nucleotides: TGCGCCAGCAGGGGACAGGGGGATGGTTCACCCCTCCACTTT. This sequence encodes CASRGQGDGSPLHF.

The J gene is TRBJ2-5, the V gene TRBV7-2, with 8 bases aligning to TRBD2. The CDR3 covers 17 residues. CDR1 SGHTA and CDR2 FQGNSA come from the germline V gene. V lost 0 bases, J lost 6 bases, and 12 bases stayed unmatched. The chain's CDR3 is CASSLALAGGGNKTQYF. As DNA, the CDR3 is TGTGCCAGCAGCTTAGCGCTCGCGGGAGGAGGGAATAAGACCCAGTACTTC.

The gene calls are TRBV6-6 and TRBJ2-1; 7 nucleotides line up with TRBD1. This CDR3 spans 14 amino acids. CDR1 is MNHNY, CDR2 SVGAGI, per germline (reference sequence). After removal of 6 bases from V and 5 bases from J, the junction contained 7 bases not matched to a gene. CDR3 bases: TGTGCCAGCAGGGCCGGGACAGCCAACAATGAGCAGTTCTTC. Encoded protein: CASRAGTANNEQFF.

The chain employs TRBV10-1 and TRBJ2-1; 13 bases are a match to TRBD2. Germline CDR1 and CDR2: WNHNN and SYGVQD (reference sequence). After removal of 1 base from V and 10 bases from J, the junction contained 7 bases not matched to a gene. The CDR3 extends over 16 amino acids. The CDR3 nucleotides are TGCGCCAGCAGTGAGTTAGGGACTAGCGGGATAGGGGAGCAGTTCTTC. Protein product: CASSELGTSGIGEQFF.

The J gene is TRBJ2-6, the V gene TRBV5-6; 8 bases agree with TRBD1. CDR1 and CDR2 from the germline V gene are SGHDT and YYEEEE. This CDR3 comprises 15 residues. V trimming: 4 bases; J trimming: 2 bases; junction bases outside the gene matches: 2. The CDR3 nucleotides read TGTGCCAGCAGCATGACAGGGGCTGGGGCCAACGTCCTGACTTTC. It specifies CASSMTGAGANVLTF.

The chain employs TRBV14 and TRBJ2-2; 7 bases are a match to TRBD1. With V trimmed by 5 bases and J by 6 bases, 15 bases remained unmatched. Per germline, CDR1 SGHDN and CDR2 FVKESK. The CDR3 spans 17 residues. DNA for the CDR3: TGTGCCAGCAGCACAAATACGCCACAGGGGATTCCCGGGGAGCTGTTTTTT. Encoded protein: CASSTNTPQGIPGELFF.

This clone was observed a handful of times. This chain connects TRBV18 to TRBJ1-2; the D is unclear. The CDR3 length is 14 residues. Trimming removed 4 bases at V and 7 bases at J, with 16 bases between. CDR1 KGHSH and CDR2 LQKENI come from the germline V gene. DNA of the CDR3: TGTGCCAGCTCACTCCCCGGGATCTGGGGTGGCTACACCTTC. Translated: CASSLPGIWGGYTF. Drawing the rest from reference TRBV18 and TRBJ1-2, the complete variable domain is NAGVMQNPRHLVRRRGQEARLRCSPMKGHSHVYWYRQLPEEGLKFMVYLQKENIIDESGMPKERFSAEFPKEGPSILRIQQVVRGDSAAYFCASSLPGIWGGYTFGSGTRLTVV.

The chain couples TRBV11-2 to TRBJ2-1; no definite D call. The length of the CDR3 is 15 residues. Germline values: CDR1 SGHAT, CDR2 FQNNGV. V lost 0 bases and J lost 0, with 6 bases in between. The CDR3 nucleotides read TGTGCCAGCAGCTTAGATTTCAGCTCCTACAATGAGCAGTTCTTC. Its protein is CASSLDFSSYNEQFF.

This rearrangement joins TRBV18 to TRBJ2-7; the match to TRBD2 covers 10 bases. Germline V CDR1 and CDR2: KGHSH, LQKENI. The CDR3 runs to 14 residues. V lost 3 bases and J lost 3; bases outside the gene matches: 2. CDR3 sequence reads: CASSPGTSDYEQYF. CDR3 DNA sequence: TGTGCCAGCTCACCCGGGACTAGCGACTACGAGCAGTACTTC.

This chain uses TRBV5-1 with TRBJ2-3, with D hard to call. CDR1 and CDR2 from the germline V gene are SGHRS and YFSETQ. This CDR3 has 15 amino acids. V lost 0 bases to trimming and J lost 0 bases, with 8 bases between them. CDR3 sequence: CASSLGILSTDTQYF. CDR3 bases: TGCGCCAGCAGCTTGGGTATCCTTAGCACAGATACGCAGTATTTT.

V gene TRBV27 combines with J gene TRBJ2-3; possible D gene TRBD2, 6 bases. Germline V lookup: CDR1 MNHEY, CDR2 SMNVEV (reference sequence). The CDR3 covers 14 residues. V lost 8 bases and J lost 4, with 16 bases in between. The CDR3 spells CASWRAGSADTQYF. In DNA form, the CDR3 reads TGTGCCAGCTGGAGGGCCGGAAGCGCAGATACGCAGTATTTT.

V gene TRBV23-1 combines with J gene TRBJ2-1, with 14 bases fitting TRBD2. TRBV23-1 is an ORF, with its function uncertain. V lost 3 bases and J lost 9; bases outside the gene matches: 10. CDR3 length equals 17 residues. The CDR3 DNA reads as TGCGCCAGCAGTCACGCGACTAGCGGGAGGGCCTTGGGTGAGCAGTTCTTC. It encodes CASSHATSGRALGEQFF.

The chain recombines TRBV7-9 with TRBJ2-3, with 13 bases that match TRBD2. The germline gives CDR1 SEHNR, CDR2 FQNEAQ (reference sequence). The CDR3 sequence is 16 residues long. V shed 5 bases and J 2 bases; nucleotides not matched to a gene: 4. The CDR3 DNA reads TGTGCCAGCAGCGGCGGACTAGCGGGAGTCACAGATACGCAGTATTTT. As protein: CASSGGLAGVTDTQYF. Full variable domain (rest looked up from reference TRBV7-9 and TRBJ2-3): DTGVSQNPRHKITKRGQNVTFRCDPISEHNRLYWYRQTLGQGPEFLTYFQNEAQLEKSRLLSDRFSAERPKGSFSTLEIQRTEQGDSAMYLCASSGGLAGVTDTQYFGPGTRLTVL.

This clone was detected a few times. V and J are TRBV2 and TRBJ1-2; D is possibly TRBD1 (5 bases). Germline V gives CDR1 SNHLY, CDR2 FYNNEI. Between the trimmed V and J ends, which lost 2 bases and 0 bases, there was a span of 10 bases. The CDR3 is 15 residues long. CDR3 in DNA: TGTGCCAGCAGTGAAACCTGGGGGGCTAACTATGGCTACACCTTC. This encodes CASSETWGANYGYTF.

The V gene is TRBV6-5, the J gene TRBJ1-3, with D possibly TRBD1 on 5 matching bases. Germline V gene data show CDR1 as MNHEY and CDR2 as SVGAGI. Trimming took 7 bases from V and 4 from J, leaving 14 bases between them. The CDR3 totals 14 residues. Here the CDR3 reads CASMQGSAGNTIYF. CDR3 coding DNA: TGTGCCAGCATGCAGGGTTCTGCGGGAAACACCATATATTTT.